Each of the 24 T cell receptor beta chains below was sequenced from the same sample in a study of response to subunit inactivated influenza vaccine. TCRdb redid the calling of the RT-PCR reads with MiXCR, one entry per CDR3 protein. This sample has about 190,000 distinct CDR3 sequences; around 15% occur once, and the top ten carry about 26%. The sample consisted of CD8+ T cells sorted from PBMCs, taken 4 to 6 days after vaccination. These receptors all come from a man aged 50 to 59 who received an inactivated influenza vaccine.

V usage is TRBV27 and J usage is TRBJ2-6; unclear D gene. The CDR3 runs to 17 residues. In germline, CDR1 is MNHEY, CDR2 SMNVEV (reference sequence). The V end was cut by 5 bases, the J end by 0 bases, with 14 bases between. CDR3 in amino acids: CASSPGFSHSGANVLTF. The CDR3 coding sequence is TGTGCCAGCAGTCCTGGGTTCTCCCACTCTGGGGCCAACGTCCTGACTTTC.

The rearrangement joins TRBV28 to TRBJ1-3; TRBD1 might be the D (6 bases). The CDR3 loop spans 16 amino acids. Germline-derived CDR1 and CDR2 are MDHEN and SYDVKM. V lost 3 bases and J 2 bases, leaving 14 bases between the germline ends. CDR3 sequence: CASSFIGAGAGNTIYF. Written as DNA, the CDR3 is TGTGCCAGCAGTTTTATCGGTGCAGGGGCTGGAAACACCATATATTTT.

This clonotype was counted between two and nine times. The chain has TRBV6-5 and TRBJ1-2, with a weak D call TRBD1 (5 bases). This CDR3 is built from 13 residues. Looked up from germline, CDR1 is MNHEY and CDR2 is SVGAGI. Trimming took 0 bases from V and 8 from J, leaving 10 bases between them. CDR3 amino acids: CASSYSAGAGYTF. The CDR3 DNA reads TGTGCCAGCAGTTACTCGGCCGGGGCCGGCTACACCTTC.

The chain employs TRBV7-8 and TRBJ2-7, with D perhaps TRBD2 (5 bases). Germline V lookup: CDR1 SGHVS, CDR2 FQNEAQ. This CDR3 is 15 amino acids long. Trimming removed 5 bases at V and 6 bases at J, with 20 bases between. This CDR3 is CASSARTSHSPEQYF. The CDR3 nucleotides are TGTGCCAGCAGCGCCCGGACTTCCCATTCTCCCGAGCAGTACTTC.

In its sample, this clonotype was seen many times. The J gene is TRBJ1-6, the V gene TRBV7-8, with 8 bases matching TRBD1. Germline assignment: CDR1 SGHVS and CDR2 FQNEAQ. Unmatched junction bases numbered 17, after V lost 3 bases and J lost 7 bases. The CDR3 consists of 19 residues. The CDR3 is CASSFRRQGILEKNSPLHF. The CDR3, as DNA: TGTGCCAGCAGCTTCCGCCGACAGGGGATCCTTGAGAAAAATTCACCCCTCCACTTT.

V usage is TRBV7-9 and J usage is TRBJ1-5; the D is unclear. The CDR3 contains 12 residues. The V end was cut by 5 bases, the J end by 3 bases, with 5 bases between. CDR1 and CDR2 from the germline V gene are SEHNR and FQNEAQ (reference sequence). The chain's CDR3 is CASSLYNQPQHF. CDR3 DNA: TGTGCCAGCAGCCTGTACAATCAGCCCCAGCATTTT. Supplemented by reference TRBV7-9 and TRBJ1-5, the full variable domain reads DTGVSQNPRHKITKRGQNVTFRCDPISEHNRLYWYRQTLGQGPEFLTYFQNEAQLEKSRLLSDRFSAERPKGSFSTLEIQRTEQGDSAMYLCASSLYNQPQHFGDGTRLSIL.

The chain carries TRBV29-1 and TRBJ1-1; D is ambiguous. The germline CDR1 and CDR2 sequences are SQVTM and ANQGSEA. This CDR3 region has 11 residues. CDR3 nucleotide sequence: TGCAGTGCCCGGGGAGGCACTGAAGCTTTCTTT. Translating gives CSARGGTEAFF.

The CDR3 protein is CASSLGTKREYQETQYF. The CDR3 bases are TGTGCCAGCAGCTTAGGTACCAAGCGGGAGTACCAAGAGACCCAGTACTTC. The chain joins TRBV7-9 to TRBJ2-5; 8 nucleotides line up with TRBD2. Germline-derived CDR1 and CDR2 are SEHNR and FQNEAQ (reference sequence). This CDR3 contains 17 residues. J gave up 0 bases and V 1 base, and 7 bases lay outside the gene matches.

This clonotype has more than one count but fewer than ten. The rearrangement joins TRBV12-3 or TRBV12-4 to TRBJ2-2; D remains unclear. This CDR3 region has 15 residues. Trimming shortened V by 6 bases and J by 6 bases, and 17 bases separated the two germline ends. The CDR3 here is CASSSAAPGPGELFF. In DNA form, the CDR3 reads TGTGCCAGCAGCTCCGCGGCCCCGGGTCCCGGGGAGCTGTTTTTT.

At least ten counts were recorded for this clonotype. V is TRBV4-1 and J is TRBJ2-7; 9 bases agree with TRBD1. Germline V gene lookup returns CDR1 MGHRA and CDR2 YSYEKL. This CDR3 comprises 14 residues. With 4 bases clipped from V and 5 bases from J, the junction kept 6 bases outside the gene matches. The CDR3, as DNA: TGCGCCAGCAGCCGTGGACAGGGGCGCGACGAGCAGTACTTC. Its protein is CASSRGQGRDEQYF.

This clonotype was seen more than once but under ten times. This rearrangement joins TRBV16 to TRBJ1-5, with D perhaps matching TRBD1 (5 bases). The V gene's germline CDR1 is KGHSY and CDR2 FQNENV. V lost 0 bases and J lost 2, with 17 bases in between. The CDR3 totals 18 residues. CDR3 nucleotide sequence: TGTGCCAGCAGCCAATCACCCCTGCGAGGGGCTGGCAATCAGCCCCAGCATTTT. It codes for CASSQSPLRGAGNQPQHF. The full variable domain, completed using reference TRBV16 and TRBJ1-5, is GEEVAQTPKHLVRGEGQKAKLYCAPIKGHSYVFWYQQVLKNEFKFLISFQNENVFDETGMPKERFSAKCLPNSPCSLEIQATKLEDSAVYFCASSQSPLRGAGNQPQHFGDGTRLSIL.

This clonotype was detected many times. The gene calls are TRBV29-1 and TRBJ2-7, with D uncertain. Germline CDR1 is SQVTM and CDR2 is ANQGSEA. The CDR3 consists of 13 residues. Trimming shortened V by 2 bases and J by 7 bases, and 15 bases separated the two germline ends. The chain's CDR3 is CSVELTSKGEQYF. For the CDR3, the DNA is TGCAGCGTTGAACTTACCAGTAAGGGTGAGCAGTACTTC.

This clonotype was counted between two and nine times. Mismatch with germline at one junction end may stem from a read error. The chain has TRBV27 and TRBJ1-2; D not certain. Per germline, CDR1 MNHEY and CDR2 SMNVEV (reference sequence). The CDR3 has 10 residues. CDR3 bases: TGTGCCAGCAGTTTCTGTTGTGGTCTCTTC. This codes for CASSFCCGLF.

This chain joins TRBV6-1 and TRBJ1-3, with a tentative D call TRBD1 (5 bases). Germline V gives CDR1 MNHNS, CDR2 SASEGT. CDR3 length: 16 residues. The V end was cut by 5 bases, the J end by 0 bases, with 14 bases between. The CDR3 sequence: CASSRTGINSGNTIYF. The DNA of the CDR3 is TGTGCCAGCAGTCGAACAGGCATAAACTCTGGAAACACCATATATTTT.

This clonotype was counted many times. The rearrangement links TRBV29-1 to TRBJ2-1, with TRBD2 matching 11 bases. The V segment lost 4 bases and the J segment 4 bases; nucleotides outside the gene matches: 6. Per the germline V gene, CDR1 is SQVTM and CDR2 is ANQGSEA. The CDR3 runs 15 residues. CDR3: CSVAGTSGEYNEQFF. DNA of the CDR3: TGCAGCGTTGCTGGGACTAGCGGCGAATACAATGAGCAGTTCTTC.

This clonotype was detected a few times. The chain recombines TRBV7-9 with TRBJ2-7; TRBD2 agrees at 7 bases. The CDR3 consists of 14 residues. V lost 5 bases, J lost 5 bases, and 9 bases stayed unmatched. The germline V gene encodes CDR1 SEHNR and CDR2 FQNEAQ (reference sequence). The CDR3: CASSPRGEGHEQYF. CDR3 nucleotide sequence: TGTGCCAGCAGCCCCCGGGGGGAGGGCCACGAGCAGTACTTC. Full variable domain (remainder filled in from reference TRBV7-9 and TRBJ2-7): DTGVSQNPRHKITKRGQNVTFRCDPISEHNRLYWYRQTLGQGPEFLTYFQNEAQLEKSRLLSDRFSAERPKGSFSTLEIQRTEQGDSAMYLCASSPRGEGHEQYFGPGTRLTVT.

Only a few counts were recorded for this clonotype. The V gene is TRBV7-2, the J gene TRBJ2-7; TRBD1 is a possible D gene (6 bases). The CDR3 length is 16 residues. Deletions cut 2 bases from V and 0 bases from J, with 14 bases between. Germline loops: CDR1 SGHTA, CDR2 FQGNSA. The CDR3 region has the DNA TGTGCCAGCAGCTTACAGGGGCTGGGAAACTCCTACGAGCAGTACTTC. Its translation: CASSLQGLGNSYEQYF.

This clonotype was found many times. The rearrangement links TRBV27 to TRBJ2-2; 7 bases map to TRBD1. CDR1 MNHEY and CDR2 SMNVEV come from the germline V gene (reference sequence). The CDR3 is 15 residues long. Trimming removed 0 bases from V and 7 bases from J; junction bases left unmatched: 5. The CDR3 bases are TGTGCCAGCAGTTTATCAGGGGGCGCTGACGGGGAGCTGTTTTTT. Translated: CASSLSGGADGELFF.

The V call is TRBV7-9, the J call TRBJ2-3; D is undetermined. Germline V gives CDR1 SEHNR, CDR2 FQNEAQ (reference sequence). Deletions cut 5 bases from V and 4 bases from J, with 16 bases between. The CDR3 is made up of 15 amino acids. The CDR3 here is CASSAIIGSADTQYF. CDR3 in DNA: TGTGCCAGCAGCGCCATCATAGGGTCGGCAGATACGCAGTATTTT.

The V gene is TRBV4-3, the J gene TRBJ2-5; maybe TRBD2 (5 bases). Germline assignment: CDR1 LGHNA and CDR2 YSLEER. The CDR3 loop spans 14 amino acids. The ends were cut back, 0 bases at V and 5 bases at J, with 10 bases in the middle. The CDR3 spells CASSQDRGLETQYF. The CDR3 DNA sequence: TGCGCCAGCAGCCAAGATCGGGGTTTGGAGACCCAGTACTTC.

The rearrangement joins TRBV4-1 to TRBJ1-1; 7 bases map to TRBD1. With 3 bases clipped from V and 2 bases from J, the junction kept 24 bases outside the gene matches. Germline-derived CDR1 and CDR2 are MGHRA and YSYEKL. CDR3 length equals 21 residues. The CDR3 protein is CASSQAPFQGVTMGTNTEAFF. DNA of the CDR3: TGCGCCAGCAGCCAGGCTCCGTTCCAGGGGGTAACGATGGGGACAAACACTGAAGCTTTCTTT.

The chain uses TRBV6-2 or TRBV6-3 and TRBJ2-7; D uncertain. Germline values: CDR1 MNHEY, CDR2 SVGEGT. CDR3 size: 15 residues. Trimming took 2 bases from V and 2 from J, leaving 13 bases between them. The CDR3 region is CASSYGDRETYEQYF. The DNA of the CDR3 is TGTGCCAGCAGTTACGGCGATCGAGAAACCTACGAGCAGTACTTC.

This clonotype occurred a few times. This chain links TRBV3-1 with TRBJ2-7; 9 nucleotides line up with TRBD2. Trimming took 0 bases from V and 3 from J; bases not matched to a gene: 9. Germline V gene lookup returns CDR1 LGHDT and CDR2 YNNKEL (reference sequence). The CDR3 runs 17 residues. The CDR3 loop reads CASSQDLGVREGYEQYF. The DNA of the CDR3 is TGTGCCAGCAGCCAAGATCTTGGGGTGCGGGAGGGCTACGAGCAGTACTTC.

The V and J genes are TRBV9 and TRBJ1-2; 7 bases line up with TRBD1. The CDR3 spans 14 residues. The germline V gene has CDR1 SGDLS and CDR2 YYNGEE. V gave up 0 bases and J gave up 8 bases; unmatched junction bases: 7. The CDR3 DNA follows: TGTGCCAGCAGCGTAGGTGGAGGGGGCGCGGGCTACACCTTC. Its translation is CASSVGGGGAGYTF.